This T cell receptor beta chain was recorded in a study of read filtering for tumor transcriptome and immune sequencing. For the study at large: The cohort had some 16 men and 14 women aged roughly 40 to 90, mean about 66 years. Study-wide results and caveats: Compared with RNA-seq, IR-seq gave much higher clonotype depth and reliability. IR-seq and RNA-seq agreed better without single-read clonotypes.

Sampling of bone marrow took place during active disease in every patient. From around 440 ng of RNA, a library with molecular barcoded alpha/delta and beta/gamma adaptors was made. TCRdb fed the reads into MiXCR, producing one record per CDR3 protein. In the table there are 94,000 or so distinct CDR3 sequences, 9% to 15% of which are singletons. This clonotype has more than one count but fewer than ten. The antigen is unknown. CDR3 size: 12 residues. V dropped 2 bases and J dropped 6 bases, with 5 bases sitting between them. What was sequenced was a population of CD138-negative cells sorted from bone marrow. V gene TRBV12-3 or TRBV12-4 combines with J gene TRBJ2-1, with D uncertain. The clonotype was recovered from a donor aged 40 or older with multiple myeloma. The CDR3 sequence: CASSLLTNEQFF. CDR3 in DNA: TGTGCCAGCAGTTTACTAACCAATGAGCAGTTCTTC.